These 2 T cell receptor beta chains share one sample of origin, sequenced in a study of T cells in localized non-small cell lung cancer. The repertoire was sequenced with immunoSEQ multiplex PCR; TCRdb's copy has only in-frame clones and lacks some. Of 31,000 or so clones listed, 70% to 90% are singletons. The sample was peripheral blood mononuclear cells, taken before any cancer treatment. Receptors originate from a woman aged 35-75 years with stage III lung adenocarcinoma.

J is TRBJ2-3 and V is TRBV29-1; no clear D gene. CDR1 and CDR2 from the germline V gene are SQVTM and ANQGSEA. There are 11 residues in the CDR3. V gave up 6 bases and J gave up 6 bases, with 10 bases separating them. This CDR3 is CSVGPGDTQYF. The CDR3 DNA is TGCAGCGTGGGCCCCGGGGATACGCAGTATTTT.

The chain uses TRBV2 and TRBJ2-2, with 9 bases lining up with TRBD1. The V segment lost 6 bases and the J segment 3 bases; nucleotides outside the gene matches: 8. Looked up from germline, CDR1 is SNHLY and CDR2 is FYNNEI. This CDR3 contains 16 residues. The CDR3 here is CASSQQGAGDTGELFF. The CDR3 coding sequence is TGTGCCAGCAGCCAACAGGGGGCAGGGGACACCGGGGAGCTGTTTTTT.